This T cell receptor beta chain was sequenced in a study of cytomegalovirus exposure and HLA in healthy donors (dated by TCRdb to 2016 to 2017). Background for the entire study: An earlier analysis of several hundred of the donors reported 250 to 350 Gb of sequence data and some 120 million unique TCR beta sequences from roughly 180 million T cells. To predict cytomegalovirus infection status, the study combined high-throughput TCR immunosequencing, statistical association of individual TCRs with disease status, and machine learning. A later genetic analysis used genome-wide SNP genotypes for about three fifths of the 666 donors, treating that subset as a discovery cohort. Among almost 400 genotyped donors of the cohort, an average of about 240,000 unique TCR beta nucleotide sequences were sequenced per donor, roughly 20% of them non-productive. In a later analysis, previously published TCR beta repertoires from about 670 donors were re-analyzed and high-resolution HLA genotyping was added so that TCR occurrence patterns could be studied. The later analysis used no new phenotypic data to find candidate immune exposures, relying instead on TCR beta sequences and their occurrence across donors. In addition to the first cohort of hundreds of subjects, a separate validation cohort of approximately 110 different subjects was used. HLA typing included class I and class II loci at four-digit resolution. Of the roughly 400 genotyped donors, 81% fell in the genetic ancestry cluster associated with self-reported Caucasian donors. Using immunosequencing, the study profiled T cell repertoires from fewer than 700 subjects and related those repertoires to cytomegalovirus serostatus. About 5 DR-DQ haplotypes were handled as single units for association and clustering, since linkage in the cohort was strong. The study aimed to test whether cataloging public T cell receptors could reveal signatures of past pathogen exposure. Donor age, sex, ethnicity and CMV serostatus were compiled together with the repertoire data. Typing coverage varied by locus: roughly 629-640 donors for A, B, C, DRB1 and DQB1; approximately 520 for DQA1; around 610 for DPA1; around 490 for DPB1. An early release that covered around 590 HLA-typed donors contained around 330 gigabases of sequencing data and 65 million to 100 million unique TCR sequences. Every repertoire in the discovery cohort had been generated on one and the same sequencing platform. In an earlier analysis of 500 to 650 of the donors, high-throughput TCR beta sequencing was used to judge whether each TCR beta V gene segment behaved as functional or pseudogenic. Here is what the overall study found, with its caveats: V-gene and J-gene trimming of TCR beta chains was associated with a missense DCLRE1C variant in a later genetic analysis, and the association was replicated in an independent cohort. Linkage disequilibrium might explain the correlated functional status among segregating V segments, but an unknown experimental factor could not be excluded. In a later analysis, the rate of TCR association differed among HLA loci, with DRB1 alleles having the most associated TCRs and HLA-C alleles having the fewest. In a later genetic analysis, fewer N-insertions in productive TCRs were reported among donors in an Asian-associated ancestry cluster than the roughly 700-donor mean. Because some donors lacked HLA typing at each locus, the association tests relied only on the typed subset. Across donors, most TCR sequences were observed very rarely, whereas some public TCRs were present in many individuals. Assigning TCR associations to individual alleles was difficult when HLA alleles, especially DR and DQ, strongly co-occurred. Because the 87-base-pair reads could not distinguish some IMGT-functional V segments, including TRBV6-2 and TRBV6-3, those segments were excluded. The only immune exposure information available for the cohort was CMV serostatus. A total of around 150 TCR beta chains were listed by the study as associated with cytomegalovirus. In a later analysis, HLA-associated TCR beta chains showed more clonal expansion and lower generation probabilities than non-associated chains that were equally common. According to a later analysis, parvovirus B19, influenza, CMV and Epstein-Barr virus appeared linked to several top co-occurrence clusters. In vitro tests confirmed that three of the cytomegalovirus-associated TCR beta chains recognize cytomegalovirus antigens. Specific HLA alleles were associated with 18,000 or so TCR beta sequences at a false discovery rate of 0.05 in a later analysis. The earlier analysis of approximately 560 of the donors excluded some 16 rarely observed V segments, including chromosome 9 orphons, because counts were too low. In an earlier analysis of roughly 560 of the donors, most TCR beta V segments were observed in productive rearrangements about 90% or about 30% of the time, broadly matching IMGT annotations. A further reported finding was that TCR beta sequences accurately predicted the HLA-A and HLA-B alleles for most subjects in the first cohort. The sequencing pipeline was judged likely to have produced a cluster of highly shared sequence variants as a technical artifact. According to a later analysis, most CMV-associated TCR beta chains appeared to be HLA-restricted, and the HLA associations seemed to be driven largely by CMV exposure. Sequencing depth was assumed to be roughly uniform across donors in the presence/absence analyses, though that assumption may not hold. The classifier was reported to diagnose cytomegalovirus status with high specificity and sensitivity in both the original and validation cohorts. This cohort had only TCR beta chains sequenced, and the lack of alpha or paired-chain data limited which features could be detected. According to the authors, the approach could potentially be generalized to other disease states and immunological phenotypes.

In total, just over 650 healthy bone marrow donors made up the cohort. All cohort members were sampled while nominally healthy, although unrecorded immune exposures were likely present. The donor tested CMV seronegative, placing the donor among the 352 seronegative members of the cohort. A peripheral blood sample was collected from each donor, and TCR beta sequencing was performed on peripheral blood mononuclear cells. The Qiagen DNeasy Blood Extraction Kit was used to extract genomic DNA from the blood cell samples. In the germline V gene, CDR1 corresponds to SGDLS and CDR2 to YYNGEE. There are 16 amino acids in the CDR3, from cysteine to phenylalanine inclusive. The retained sequence is limited to the CDR3, 48 bases, with the frame set at the first base. Here V drops 0 bases and J drops 6 bases, and the junction holds 9 bases not matched to any gene. Points on this clone: This clone's antigen is unknown. No much larger clone is present one base from it, and per-base qualities are unavailable.

The library was produced with the immunoSEQ multiplex PCR assay. For the multiplex PCR, a mixture combining 60 forward primers for TCR Vbeta segments and 13 reverse primers for TCR Jbeta segments was used. The CDR3 region of rearranged TCR beta genes was amplified from genomic DNA with a multiplex PCR assay. The amplified TCR beta libraries were sequenced on the Illumina HiSeq System as 87-base-pair reads. Per the original workflow: A later analysis counted about 82 million unique TCR beta chains across the 690 or so repertoires, and some 11 million of these chains were shared by at least two donors. A nearest-neighbor algorithm error-corrected the raw reads and collapsed the reads into unique sequences, merging closely related sequences to remove PCR and sequencing errors. Alignment of CDR3 sequences to IMGT reference sequences was used to assign V, D and J gene segments. For a sequence to be retained, at least a six-nucleotide match to both a V gene segment and a J gene segment was required. A rearrangement counted as productive if the CDR3 had no stop codons and remained in frame with V and J, and every other rearrangement counted as non-productive. CDR3 was defined according to IMGT convention as the region running from the second conserved V-encoded cysteine to the conserved J-encoded phenylalanine. The earlier analysis of around 640 of the donors excluded sequences that lacked an unambiguous match to a single V gene segment. In an earlier analysis of approximately 500 of the donors, a V segment was called functional when productive rearrangements were above 56.7%, and segregating when the standard deviation between donors exceeded 5%. A statistical classification framework was developed to diagnose cytomegalovirus status using the catalog of TCR beta chain sequences. A later analysis assigned V and J genes by comparing TCR nucleotide sequences with IMGT/GENE-DB human TR gene sequences. A later analysis assigned CDR3 sequences and most-parsimonious VDJ recombination scenarios with the TCRdist pipeline. A later analysis defined each TCR beta chain by its CDR3 amino acid sequence plus V-gene family, and excluded reads lacking a unique V-gene family. To address suspected cross-contamination and a sequencing artifact, a later analysis removed approximately 590 highly shared, low-generation-probability nucleotide sequences. In a later analysis, a clonal expansion index for each public chain was calculated from normalized within-repertoire ranks of inferred template counts. Generation probabilities in a later analysis came from a VDJ recombination model fitted to out-of-frame rearrangements, and those results were checked against IGoR. A later analysis scored TCR-TCR, TCR-HLA and TCR-CMV co-occurrence with hypergeometric tests, applying a repertoire-size bias correction to TCR pairs. To estimate false discovery rates, a later analysis permuted the HLA or CMV assignments 20 times. In a later analysis, co-occurring TCRs were grouped using DBSCAN, with TCRdist sequence similarity added in when clustering inside HLA-allele-positive subsets. Co-occurrence clustering excluded repertoires with fewer than 30,000 or more than 120,000 public chains, plus five with anomalous nucleotide sharing. TCRdb stores this immuneACCESS table with in-frame sequences only. Part of the clones is absent; in the studies checked, under half of the shortfall reflects unresolved V genes, and no reason is known for the rest. V, J and clone size reflect that table, while D and trimming were determined from the DNA. The sample profile shows 200,000 to 250,000 clones; approximately 80% of them were found once. The ten most abundant clones make up about 0.77% of the sample.

The TCR was taken from a boy between 2 and 15 years old in good health and CMV-seronegative. Sample: PBMCs. The receptor chain draws on TRBV9 and TRBJ1-2; TRBD1 agrees with 9 junctional bases. The CDR3 is CASSVDDGTGPDGYTF. At the DNA level, the sequence is TGTGCCAGCAGCGTAGATGATGGGACAGGGCCAGATGGCTACACCTTC. This CDR3, with the reference TRBV9 and TRBJ1-2 proteins standing in past its ends, gives the full variable domain DSGVTQTPKHLITATGQRVTLRCSPRSGDLSVYWYQQSLDQGLQFLIQYYNGEERAKGNILERFSAQQFPDLHSELNLSSLELGDSALYFCASSVDDGTGPDGYTFGSGTRLTVV.